The 5 T cell receptor beta chains below come from one sample, sequenced in a study of blood T cell repertoires in COVID-19. Libraries were prepared by immunoSEQ multiplex PCR; TCRdb keeps only in-frame clonotypes and omits some of them. Here the sample spans about 260,000 clones, about 90% being singletons. Specimen: peripheral blood. These receptors were obtained from a woman in her 70s with COVID-19, enrolled during active disease.

This chain joins TRBV6-5 and TRBJ2-3; no firm D call. This CDR3 is built from 14 residues. The germline V gene encodes CDR1 MNHEY and CDR2 SVGAGI. V was trimmed by 7 bases and J by 2 bases, leaving 13 bases between them. CDR3 bases: TGTGCCAGCAAAGTCGCAACAACCACAGATACGCAGTATTTT. As protein: CASKVATTTDTQYF.

The rearrangement links TRBV5-1 to TRBJ1-1; 9 bases line up with TRBD1. This CDR3 comprises 15 residues. After removal of 5 bases from V and 8 bases from J, the junction contained 13 bases not matched to a gene. Germline V gene lookup returns CDR1 SGHRS and CDR2 YFSETQ. The CDR3 region is CASSLTGTGHIEAFF. The CDR3 DNA reads TGCGCCAGCAGTTTAACCGGGACAGGGCACATAGAAGCTTTCTTT.

The chain has TRBV3-1 (or the pseudogene TRBV3-2) and TRBJ1-5; D unresolved. Trimming stripped 1 base from V and 5 bases from J, with 3 bases between. The CDR3 has 12 amino acids. The germline V gene has CDR1 LGHDT and CDR2 YNNKEL (reference sequence). The CDR3 loop is CASSQGDQPQHF. DNA of the CDR3: TGTGCCAGCAGCCAAGGAGATCAGCCCCAGCATTTT.

The chain recombines TRBV3-1 (or the pseudogene TRBV3-2) with TRBJ1-6; TRBD1 agrees at 7 bases. This CDR3 contains 14 residues. V lost 1 base to trimming and J lost 10 bases; unmatched junction nucleotides: 4. Germline values: CDR1 LGHDT, CDR2 YNNKEL (reference sequence). The CDR3 DNA follows: TGTGCCAGCAGCCAAGGCAGGGGGGAATCACCCCTCCACTTT. Translation: CASSQGRGESPLHF.

A word on this clone: Additional DNA sequences in this sample encode the identical CDR3. This chain uses TRBV18 with TRBJ2-7; 11 bases fit TRBD1. This CDR3 spans 14 amino acids. Per the germline V gene, CDR1 is KGHSH and CDR2 is LQKENI. V trimming: 3 bases; J trimming: 2 bases; junction bases outside the gene matches: 0. CDR3 nucleotides: TGTGCCAGCTCACCGGGACAGGGGGCCTACGAGCAGTACTTC. As protein: CASSPGQGAYEQYF.